The rows below give T cell receptor beta chains drawn from one sample of a study of T cell responses to AZD1222 COVID-19 vaccine. Sequencing used immunoSEQ multiplex PCR; TCRdb keeps in-frame clones, though not all of them. Among 100,000 or so clones listed, just under 90% were seen once. This specimen was peripheral blood, taken on day 0 of AZD1222 vaccination. These receptors were taken from an adult in good health. Both conserved end residues are part of each CDR3. D genes are given only for firm matches.

D: TRBD2
J: TRBJ2-5
V: TRBV20-1
DNA: TGCAGTGCTAGTTCTTCTAGCGGGCAAGAGACCCAGTACTTC
CDR3: CSASSSSGQETQYF

D: -
J: TRBJ1-3
V: TRBV3-1/TRBV3-2
DNA: TGTGCCAGCAGCCCCCGACTGTCCTCTGGAAACACCATATATTTT
CDR3: CASSPRLSSGNTIYF

D: -
J: TRBJ2-2
V: TRBV28
DNA: TGTGCCAGCAGTTTTTTAACGCAGACCGGGGAGCTGTTTTTT
CDR3: CASSFLTQTGELFF

D: TRBD1
J: TRBJ2-7
V: TRBV3-1/TRBV3-2
DNA: TGTGCCAGCAGCCAAGATGCGAAAGGACAGGGCCCCTCCTACGAGCAGTACTTC
CDR3: CASSQDAKGQGPSYEQYF

D: -
J: TRBJ1-2
V: TRBV3-1/TRBV3-2
DNA: TGTGCCAGCAGCCCGGGACACTTGGGCTACACCTTC
CDR3: CASSPGHLGYTF

D: -
J: TRBJ2-7
V: TRBV28
DNA: TGTGCCACCAAGTCATTTAGCGAGCAGTACTTC
CDR3: CATKSFSEQYF

D: -
J: TRBJ2-4
V: TRBV7-8
DNA: TGTGCCAGCAGCCCCCGATGGGGGTCCCCTGAAAACATTCAGTACTTC
CDR3: CASSPRWGSPENIQYF

D: -
J: TRBJ2-1
V: TRBV7-2
DNA: TGTGCCAGCAGCTTAGCGGCAGGGAATGAGCAGTTCTTC
CDR3: CASSLAAGNEQFF

D: -
J: TRBJ1-1
V: TRBV4-1
DNA: TGCGCCAGCAGCCAAGATCTTGGGGGAAGAACTGAAGCTTTCTTT
CDR3: CASSQDLGGRTEAFF

D: -
J: TRBJ2-6
V: TRBV2
DNA: TGTGCCAGCAGTGAAGCGGGCAGGGCTGGGGCCAACGTCCTGACTTTC
CDR3: CASSEAGRAGANVLTF

D: TRBD2
J: TRBJ2-7
V: TRBV18
DNA: TGTGCCAGCTCCCGAGGACTAGCGGGTAACCTTGAGCAGTACTTC
CDR3: CASSRGLAGNLEQYF

D: TRBD1
J: TRBJ1-1
V: TRBV28
DNA: TGTGCCAGCAGGGAAAGAACAGGGGGCTTGAACACTGAAGCTTTCTTT
CDR3: CASRERTGGLNTEAFF

D: TRBD1
J: TRBJ1-5
V: TRBV19
DNA: TGTGCCAGTAGGACGACAGGGGGAAGCAATCAGCCCCAGCATTTT
CDR3: CASRTTGGSNQPQHF

D: -
J: TRBJ1-1
V: TRBV5-6
DNA: TGTGCCAGCAGCATGGGGATGAGGGGCACTGAAGCTTTCTTT
CDR3: CASSMGMRGTEAFF

D: TRBD2
J: TRBJ2-1
V: TRBV5-1
DNA: TGCGCCAGCAGCTTGGCCTGGGGGGGAGACAATGAGCAGTTCTTC
CDR3: CASSLAWGGDNEQFF

D: TRBD1
J: TRBJ2-1
V: TRBV7-9
DNA: TGTGCCAGCGGCCGGGACAGCTCCTACAATGAGCAGTTCTTC
CDR3: CASGRDSSYNEQFF

D: TRBD2
J: TRBJ2-4
V: TRBV6-2/TRBV6-3
DNA: TGTGCCAGCAGTTGGCTAGCGGGATCCACACAAGCCAAAAACATTCAGTACTTC
CDR3: CASSWLAGSTQAKNIQYF

D: TRBD1
J: TRBJ2-2
V: TRBV11-3
DNA: TGTGCCAGCAGCTCCGGGACAGCGAACACCGGGGAGCTGTTTTTT
CDR3: CASSSGTANTGELFF

D: -
J: TRBJ2-6
V: TRBV19
DNA: TGTGCCAGTCATTCCGGGATCTCTGGGGCCAACGTCCTGACTTTC
CDR3: CASHSGISGANVLTF

D: TRBD2
J: TRBJ2-7
V: TRBV15
DNA: TGTGCCACCAGCAGAGATCAAGGACTAGCGGGGGGCCCATACGAGCAGTACTTC
CDR3: CATSRDQGLAGGPYEQYF

D: TRBD1
J: TRBJ2-3
V: TRBV18
DNA: TGTGCCAGCTCACCACAACAGGGGGGAAGAGCAGATACGCAGTATTTT
CDR3: CASSPQQGGRADTQYF

D: -
J: TRBJ1-5
V: TRBV6-2/TRBV6-3
DNA: TGTGCCAGCAGTTACTCGAAGACAGGTCAGGGGTTGGGAAGCAATCAGCCCCAGCATTTT
CDR3: CASSYSKTGQGLGSNQPQHF

D: -
J: TRBJ1-4
V: TRBV19
DNA: TGTGCCAGTAGAGACAGCCCGATTGGGAATGAAAAACTGTTTTTT
CDR3: CASRDSPIGNEKLFF

D: TRBD1
J: TRBJ1-6
V: TRBV7-9
DNA: TGTGCCAGCAGCTTAGACCCCCCGGGACAGGGGAATTCACCCCTCCACTTT
CDR3: CASSLDPPGQGNSPLHF

D: TRBD1
J: TRBJ1-5
V: TRBV18
DNA: TGTGCCAGCTCACCCCAGGGGGCTAGCAATCAGCCCCAGCATTTT
CDR3: CASSPQGASNQPQHF

D: -
J: TRBJ1-4
V: TRBV28
DNA: TGTGCCAGCACAGATCCCCTGGGTGAAAAACTGTTTTTT
CDR3: CASTDPLGEKLFF

D: -
J: TRBJ2-1
V: TRBV2
DNA: TGTGCCAGCAGTGCCCCTGAACAGTTCTTC
CDR3: CASSAPEQFF

D: -
J: TRBJ1-4
V: TRBV10-3
DNA: TGTGCCAGCCGGGACGGAGGCGGGGGGCTGTTTTTT
CDR3: CASRDGGGGLFF

D: TRBD2
J: TRBJ2-7
V: TRBV18
DNA: TGTGCCAGCTCACCAGGACTAGCGGGAGACGAGCAGTACTTC
CDR3: CASSPGLAGDEQYF

D: -
J: TRBJ2-7
V: TRBV7-2
DNA: TGTGCCAGCAGCCTGACTAGCTACGAGCAGTACTTC
CDR3: CASSLTSYEQYF